This T cell receptor beta chain was captured in a study of control samples from healthy donors and cancer patients. Generated by immunoSEQ multiplex PCR, the TCRdb table keeps only in-frame clones and is missing some. The sample has approximately 100,000 clones, about nine tenths seen once. The CDR3 runs to 14 residues. The germline V gene encodes CDR1 MNHEY and CDR2 SMNVEV (reference sequence). The trim removed 2 bases at V and 7 bases at J, leaving 2 bases unmatched. This clonotype was sampled from a man in his thirties or forties in good health. The chain joins TRBV27 to TRBJ1-6, with 7 bases that match TRBD1. The specimen sequenced was blood. As DNA, the CDR3 is TGTGCCAGCAGTTTAAGACAGGGAAATTCACCCCTCCACTTT. This sequence encodes CASSLRQGNSPLHF.